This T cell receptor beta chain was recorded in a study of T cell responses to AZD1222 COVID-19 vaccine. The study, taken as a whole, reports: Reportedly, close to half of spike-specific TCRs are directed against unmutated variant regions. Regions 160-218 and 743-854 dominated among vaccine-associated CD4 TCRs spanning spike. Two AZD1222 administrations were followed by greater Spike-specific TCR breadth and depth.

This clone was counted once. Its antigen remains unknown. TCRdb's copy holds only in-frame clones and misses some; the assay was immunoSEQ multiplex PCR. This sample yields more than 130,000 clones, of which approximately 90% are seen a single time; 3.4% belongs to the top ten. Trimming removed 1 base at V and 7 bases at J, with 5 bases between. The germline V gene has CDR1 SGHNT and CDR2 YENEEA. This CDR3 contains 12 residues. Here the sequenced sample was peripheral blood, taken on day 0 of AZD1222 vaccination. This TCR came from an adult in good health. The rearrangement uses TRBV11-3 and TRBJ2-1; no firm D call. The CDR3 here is CASSLVLNEQFF. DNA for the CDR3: TGTGCCAGCAGCTTAGTATTGAATGAGCAGTTCTTC.